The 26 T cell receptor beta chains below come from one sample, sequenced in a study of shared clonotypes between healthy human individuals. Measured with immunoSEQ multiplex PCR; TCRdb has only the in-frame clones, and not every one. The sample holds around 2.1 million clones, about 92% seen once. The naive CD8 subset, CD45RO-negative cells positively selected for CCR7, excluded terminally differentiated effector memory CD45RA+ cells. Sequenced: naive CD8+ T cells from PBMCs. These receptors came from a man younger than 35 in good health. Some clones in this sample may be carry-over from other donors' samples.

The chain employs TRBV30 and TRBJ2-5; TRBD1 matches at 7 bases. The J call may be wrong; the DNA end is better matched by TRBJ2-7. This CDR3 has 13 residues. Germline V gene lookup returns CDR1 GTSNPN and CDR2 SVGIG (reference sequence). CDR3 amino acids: CAWSVTGANEQYF. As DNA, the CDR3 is TGTGCCTGGAGTGTAACAGGGGCAAACGAGCAGTACTTC.

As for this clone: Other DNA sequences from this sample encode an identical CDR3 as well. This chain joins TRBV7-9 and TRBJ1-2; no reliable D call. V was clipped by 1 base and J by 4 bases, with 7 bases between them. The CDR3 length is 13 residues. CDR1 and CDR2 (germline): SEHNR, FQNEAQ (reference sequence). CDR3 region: CASSLGQIYGYTF. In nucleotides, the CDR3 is TGTGCCAGCAGCTTAGGGCAGATCTATGGCTACACCTTC. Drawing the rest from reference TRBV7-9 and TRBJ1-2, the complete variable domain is DTGVSQNPRHKITKRGQNVTFRCDPISEHNRLYWYRQTLGQGPEFLTYFQNEAQLEKSRLLSDRFSAERPKGSFSTLEIQRTEQGDSAMYLCASSLGQIYGYTFGSGTRLTVV.

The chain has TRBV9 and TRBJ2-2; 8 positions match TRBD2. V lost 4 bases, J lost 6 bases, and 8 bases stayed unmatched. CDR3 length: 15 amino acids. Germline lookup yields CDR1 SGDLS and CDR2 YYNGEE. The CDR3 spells CASSTTAGASGELFF. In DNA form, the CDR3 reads TGTGCCAGCAGCACCACAGCGGGAGCATCCGGGGAGCTGTTTTTT. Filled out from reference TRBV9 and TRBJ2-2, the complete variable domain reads DSGVTQTPKHLITATGQRVTLRCSPRSGDLSVYWYQQSLDQGLQFLIQYYNGEERAKGNILERFSAQQFPDLHSELNLSSLELGDSALYFCASSTTAGASGELFFGEGSRLTVL.

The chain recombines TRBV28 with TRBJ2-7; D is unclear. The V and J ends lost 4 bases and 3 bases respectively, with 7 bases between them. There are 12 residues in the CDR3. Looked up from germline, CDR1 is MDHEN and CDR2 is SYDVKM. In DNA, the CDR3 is TGTGCCAGCAGTTCGCAGGTCTACGAGCAGTACTTC. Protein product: CASSSQVYEQYF.

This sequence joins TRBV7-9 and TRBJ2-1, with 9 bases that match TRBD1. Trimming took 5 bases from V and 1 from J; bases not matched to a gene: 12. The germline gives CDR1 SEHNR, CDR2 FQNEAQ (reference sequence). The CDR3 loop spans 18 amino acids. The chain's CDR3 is CASSPTSADRGSYNEQFF. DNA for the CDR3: TGTGCCAGCAGCCCGACCTCCGCGGACAGGGGTTCCTACAATGAGCAGTTCTTC.

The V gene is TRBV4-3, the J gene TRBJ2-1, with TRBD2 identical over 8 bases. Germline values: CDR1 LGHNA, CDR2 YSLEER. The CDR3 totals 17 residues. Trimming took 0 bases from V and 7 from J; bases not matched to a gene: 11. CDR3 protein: CASSQDIQREMKNEQFF. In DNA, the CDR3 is TGCGCCAGCAGCCAAGATATTCAGCGGGAGATGAAAAATGAGCAGTTCTTC.

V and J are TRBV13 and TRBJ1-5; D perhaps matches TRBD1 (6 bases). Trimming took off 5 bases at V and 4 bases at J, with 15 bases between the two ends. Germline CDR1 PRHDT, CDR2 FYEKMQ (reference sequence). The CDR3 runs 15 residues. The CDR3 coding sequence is TGTGCCAGCAGCCTTAGCAGGGGCGAAAATCAGCCCCAGCATTTT. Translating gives CASSLSRGENQPQHF.

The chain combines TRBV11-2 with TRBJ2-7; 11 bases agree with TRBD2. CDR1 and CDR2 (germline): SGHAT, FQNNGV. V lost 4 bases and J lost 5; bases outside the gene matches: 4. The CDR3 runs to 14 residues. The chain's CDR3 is CASSSRTSGHEQYF. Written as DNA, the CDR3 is TGTGCCAGCAGCTCCCGGACTAGCGGGCACGAGCAGTACTTC.

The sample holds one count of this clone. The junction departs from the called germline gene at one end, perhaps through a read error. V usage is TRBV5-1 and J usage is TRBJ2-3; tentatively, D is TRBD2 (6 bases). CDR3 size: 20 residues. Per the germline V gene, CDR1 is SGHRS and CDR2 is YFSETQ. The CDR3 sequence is CASSYHREHVYLTSTDTQYF. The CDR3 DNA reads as TGCGCCAGCAGCTATCACCGGGAACACGTCTATTTAACTAGCACGGATACGCAGTATTTT.

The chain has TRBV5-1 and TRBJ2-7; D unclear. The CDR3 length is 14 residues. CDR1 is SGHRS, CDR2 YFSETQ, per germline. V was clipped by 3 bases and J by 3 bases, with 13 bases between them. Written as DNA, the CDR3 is TGCGCCAGCAGCTCTCCATTAAAGGACTACGAGCAGTACTTC. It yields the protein CASSSPLKDYEQYF.

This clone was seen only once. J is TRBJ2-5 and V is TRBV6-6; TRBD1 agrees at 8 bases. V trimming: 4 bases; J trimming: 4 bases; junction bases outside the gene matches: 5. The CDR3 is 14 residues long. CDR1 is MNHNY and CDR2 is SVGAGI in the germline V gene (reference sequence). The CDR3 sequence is CASSSIQGVETQYF. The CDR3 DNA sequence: TGTGCCAGCAGTTCCATACAGGGGGTAGAGACCCAGTACTTC.

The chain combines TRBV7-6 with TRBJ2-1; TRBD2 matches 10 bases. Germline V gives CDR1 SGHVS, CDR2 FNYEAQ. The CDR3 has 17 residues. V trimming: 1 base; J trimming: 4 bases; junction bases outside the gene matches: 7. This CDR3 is CASSLGVAGGFYNEQFF. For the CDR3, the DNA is TGTGCCAGCAGCTTAGGTGTAGCGGGGGGATTTTACAATGAGCAGTTCTTC.

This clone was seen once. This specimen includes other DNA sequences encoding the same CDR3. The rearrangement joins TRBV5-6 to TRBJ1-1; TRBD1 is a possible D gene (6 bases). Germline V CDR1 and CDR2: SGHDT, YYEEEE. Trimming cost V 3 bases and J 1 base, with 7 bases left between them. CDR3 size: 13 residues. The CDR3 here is CASSSTGNTEAFF. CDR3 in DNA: TGTGCCAGCAGCTCGACAGGGAACACTGAAGCTTTCTTT.

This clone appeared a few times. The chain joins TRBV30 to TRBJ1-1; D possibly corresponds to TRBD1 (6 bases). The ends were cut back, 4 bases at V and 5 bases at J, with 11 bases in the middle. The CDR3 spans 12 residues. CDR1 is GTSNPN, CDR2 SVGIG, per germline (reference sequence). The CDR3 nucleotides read TGTGCCTGGACACAGGGAGAAACTGAAGCTTTCTTT. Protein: CAWTQGETEAFF.

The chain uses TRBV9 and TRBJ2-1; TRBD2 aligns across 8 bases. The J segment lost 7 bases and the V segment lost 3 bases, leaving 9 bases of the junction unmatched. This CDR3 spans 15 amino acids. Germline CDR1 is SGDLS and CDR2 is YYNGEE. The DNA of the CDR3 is TGTGCCAGCAGCGGGAGCGGGAGAGGTTTGAATGAGCAGTTCTTC. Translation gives CASSGSGRGLNEQFF.

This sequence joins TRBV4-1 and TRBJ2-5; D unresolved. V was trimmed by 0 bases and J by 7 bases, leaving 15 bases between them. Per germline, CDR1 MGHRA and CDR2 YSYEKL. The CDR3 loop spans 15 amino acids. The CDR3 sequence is CASSQDPGDGRTQYF. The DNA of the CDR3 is TGCGCCAGCAGCCAAGATCCGGGTGATGGTCGGACCCAGTACTTC.

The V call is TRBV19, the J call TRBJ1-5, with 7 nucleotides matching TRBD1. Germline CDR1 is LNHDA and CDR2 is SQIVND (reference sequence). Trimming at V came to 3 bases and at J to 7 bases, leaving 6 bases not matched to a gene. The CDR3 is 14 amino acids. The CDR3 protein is CASSMSGGQQPQHF. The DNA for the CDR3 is TGTGCCAGTAGTATGTCAGGGGGGCAACAGCCCCAGCATTTT.

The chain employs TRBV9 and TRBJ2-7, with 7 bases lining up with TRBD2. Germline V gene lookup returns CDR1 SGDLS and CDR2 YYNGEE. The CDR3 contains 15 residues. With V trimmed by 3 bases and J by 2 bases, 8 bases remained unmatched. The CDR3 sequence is CASSGESGATYEQYF. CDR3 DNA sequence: TGTGCCAGCAGCGGAGAGAGCGGGGCTACCTACGAGCAGTACTTC.

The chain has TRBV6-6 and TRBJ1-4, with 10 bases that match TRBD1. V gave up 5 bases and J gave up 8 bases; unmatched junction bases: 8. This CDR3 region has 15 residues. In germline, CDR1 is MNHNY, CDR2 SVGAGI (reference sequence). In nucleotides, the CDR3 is TGTGCCAGCAGTCCGAAGACAGGGGGCAGAGAAAAACTGTTTTTT. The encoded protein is CASSPKTGGREKLFF.

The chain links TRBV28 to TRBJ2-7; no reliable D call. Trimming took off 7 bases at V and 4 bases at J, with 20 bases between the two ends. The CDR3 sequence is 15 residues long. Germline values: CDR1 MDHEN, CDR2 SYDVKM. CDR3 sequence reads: CASNPSGPGLYEQYF. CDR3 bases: TGTGCCAGCAACCCATCCGGGCCCGGCTTGTACGAGCAGTACTTC.

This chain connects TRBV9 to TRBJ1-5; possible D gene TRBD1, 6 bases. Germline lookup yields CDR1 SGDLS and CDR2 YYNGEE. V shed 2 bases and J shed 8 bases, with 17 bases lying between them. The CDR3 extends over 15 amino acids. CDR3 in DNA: TGTGCCAGCAGCGTCGGACCGGACAGTATGGAGCCCCAGCATTTT. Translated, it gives CASSVGPDSMEPQHF.

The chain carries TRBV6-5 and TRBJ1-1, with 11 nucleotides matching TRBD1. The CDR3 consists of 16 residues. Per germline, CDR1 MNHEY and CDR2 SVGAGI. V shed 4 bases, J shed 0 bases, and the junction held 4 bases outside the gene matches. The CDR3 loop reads CASSFGQGAMNTEAFF. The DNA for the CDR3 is TGTGCCAGCAGTTTCGGACAGGGGGCCATGAACACTGAAGCTTTCTTT.

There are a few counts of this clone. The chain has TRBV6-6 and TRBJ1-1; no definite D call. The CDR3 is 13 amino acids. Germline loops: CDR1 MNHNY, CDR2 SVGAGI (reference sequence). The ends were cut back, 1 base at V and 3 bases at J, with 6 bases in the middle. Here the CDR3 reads CASSYLPDTEAFF. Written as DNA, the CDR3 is TGTGCCAGCAGTTACTTACCCGACACTGAAGCTTTCTTT.

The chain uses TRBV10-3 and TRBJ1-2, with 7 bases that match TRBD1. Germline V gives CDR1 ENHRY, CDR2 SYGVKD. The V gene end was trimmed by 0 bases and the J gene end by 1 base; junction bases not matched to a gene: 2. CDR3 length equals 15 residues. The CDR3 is CAISESQGGNYGYTF. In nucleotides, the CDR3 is TGTGCCATCAGTGAGTCTCAGGGGGGTAACTATGGCTACACCTTC.

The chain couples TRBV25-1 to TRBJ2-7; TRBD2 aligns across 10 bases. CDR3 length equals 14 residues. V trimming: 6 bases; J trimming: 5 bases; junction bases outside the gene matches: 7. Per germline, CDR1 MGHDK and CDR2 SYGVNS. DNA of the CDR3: TGTGCCAGCAGGTCTAGCGGGAGTATAGACGAGCAGTACTTC. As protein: CASRSSGSIDEQYF.

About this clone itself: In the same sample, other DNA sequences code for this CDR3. CDR3 coding DNA: TGTGCCAGTAGCCCAAGGGGTGAAAACACTGAAGCTTTCTTT. The encoded protein is CASSPRGENTEAFF. V is TRBV19 and J is TRBJ1-1; D may be TRBD1 (5 bases). The germline V gene has CDR1 LNHDA and CDR2 SQIVND (reference sequence). The CDR3 extends over 14 amino acids. Trimming removed 6 bases from V and 2 bases from J, with 13 bases in between.